This paragraph reports one TCR beta chain. Its target is unknown. This record comes from a study of T cell responses to AZD1222 COVID-19 vaccine. Produced via immunoSEQ multiplex PCR; TCRdb's table is partial and in-frame only. The sample contains about 140,000 clones, 88% of which appear only once. V was clipped by 4 bases and J by 7 bases, with 8 bases between them. CDR1 is MRHNA and CDR2 is SNTAGT in the germline V gene. CDR3 length: 12 amino acids. Findings and limits, study-wide: Breadth and depth of Spike-specific TCRs rose after two AZD1222 doses. Donors in the cohort were predominantly white British and more often female, and clonal diversity was possibly underestimated.

Source: peripheral blood, taken 28 days after the second AZD1222 dose. This receptor was identified in an adult who received the AZD1222 COVID-19 vaccine. The chain is built from TRBV6-4 and TRBJ2-1; D unresolved. In DNA form, the CDR3 reads TGTGCCAGCAGTGGACTGGGGAATGAGCAGTTCTTC. Translated, it gives CASSGLGNEQFF.